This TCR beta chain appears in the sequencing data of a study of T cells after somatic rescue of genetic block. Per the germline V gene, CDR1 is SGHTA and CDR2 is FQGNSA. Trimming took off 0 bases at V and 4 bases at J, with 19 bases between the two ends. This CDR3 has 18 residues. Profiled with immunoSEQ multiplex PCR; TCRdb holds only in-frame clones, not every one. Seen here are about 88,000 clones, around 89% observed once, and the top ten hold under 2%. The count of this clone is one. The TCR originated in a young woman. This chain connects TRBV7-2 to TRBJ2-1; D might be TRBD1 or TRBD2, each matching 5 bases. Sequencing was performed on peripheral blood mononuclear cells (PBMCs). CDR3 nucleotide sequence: TGTGCCAGCAGCTTAGCTCCCACCGGGACCATCTCTTACAATGAGCAGTTCTTC. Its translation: CASSLAPTGTISYNEQFF.